The clone carrying this T cell receptor beta chain was counted at least ten times. The entry originates in a study of T cells in Graves' hyperthyroidism and ophthalmopathy. It was at first hyperthyroidism diagnosis, before any ophthalmopathy symptoms, that the blood sample was taken. V lost 7 bases and J 3 bases, leaving 15 bases between the germline ends. Germline V gives CDR1 LNHDA, CDR2 SQIVND (reference sequence). The CDR3 runs to 14 residues. RNA transcripts were the template for amplifying TCR beta CDR3 regions. HTBI primers were used for first-round RT-PCR of the TCR CDR3. Via MiXCR, TCRdb re-called the multiplex PCR reads, giving one row per CDR3 protein. The sample records around 350,000 distinct CDR3 sequences, about a sixth being singletons.

This chain uses TRBV19 with TRBJ1-1; TRBD1 might be the D (6 bases). The receptor was isolated from a woman aged 25 to 39 with Graves' hyperthyroidism that later progressed to Graves' ophthalmopathy. The specimen was blood. The CDR3 region is CASTTNRDDTEAFF. For the CDR3, the DNA is TGTGCCAGTACCACAAACAGGGACGACACTGAAGCTTTCTTT.